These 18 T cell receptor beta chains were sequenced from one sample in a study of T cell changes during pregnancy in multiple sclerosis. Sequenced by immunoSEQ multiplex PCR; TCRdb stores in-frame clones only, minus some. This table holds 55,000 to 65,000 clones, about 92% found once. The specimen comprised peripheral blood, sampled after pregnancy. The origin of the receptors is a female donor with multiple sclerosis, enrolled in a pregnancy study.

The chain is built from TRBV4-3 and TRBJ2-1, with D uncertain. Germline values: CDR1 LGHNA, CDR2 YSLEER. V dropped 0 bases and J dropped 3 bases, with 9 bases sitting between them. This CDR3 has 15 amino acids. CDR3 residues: CASSQDRSSYNEQFF. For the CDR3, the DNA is TGCGCCAGCAGCCAAGATCGTAGTAGCTACAATGAGCAGTTCTTC.

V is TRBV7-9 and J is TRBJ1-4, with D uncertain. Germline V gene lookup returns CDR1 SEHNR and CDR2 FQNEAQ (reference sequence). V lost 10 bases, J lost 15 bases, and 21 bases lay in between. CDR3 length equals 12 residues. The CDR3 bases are TGTGCCACGGACCGGGGTATCGGCCGATTGTTTTTT. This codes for CATDRGIGRLFF.

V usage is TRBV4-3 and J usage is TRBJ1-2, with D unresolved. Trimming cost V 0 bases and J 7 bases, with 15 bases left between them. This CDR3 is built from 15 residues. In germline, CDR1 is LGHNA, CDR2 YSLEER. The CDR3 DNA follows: TGCGCCAGCAGCCAAGATTTCGAGGGTGGAGGTGGCTACACCTTC. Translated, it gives CASSQDFEGGGGYTF.

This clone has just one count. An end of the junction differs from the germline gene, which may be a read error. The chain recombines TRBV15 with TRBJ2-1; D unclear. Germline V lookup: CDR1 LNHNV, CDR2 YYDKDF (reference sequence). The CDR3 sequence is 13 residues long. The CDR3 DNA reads TGTGCCACCAGCAGTAGAAACGCTAACGCATTAGTCTTC. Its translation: CATSSRNANALVF.

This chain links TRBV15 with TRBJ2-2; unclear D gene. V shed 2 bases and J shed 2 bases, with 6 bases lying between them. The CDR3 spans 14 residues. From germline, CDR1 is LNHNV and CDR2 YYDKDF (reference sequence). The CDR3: CATSRTPNTGELFF. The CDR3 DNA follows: TGTGCCACCAGCAGAACTCCTAACACCGGGGAGCTGTTTTTT.

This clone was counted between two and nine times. Here the CDR3 DNA reads TGTGCCATCAGTGAATCTGGACTAGCGGGGTACGAGCAGTACTTC. As protein: CAISESGLAGYEQYF. V gene TRBV10-3 combines with J gene TRBJ2-7; TRBD2 aligns across 12 bases. CDR3 size: 15 residues. Losses at the gene ends were 3 bases for V and 4 bases for J; bases not matched to a gene: 4. Germline-derived CDR1 and CDR2 are ENHRY and SYGVKD.

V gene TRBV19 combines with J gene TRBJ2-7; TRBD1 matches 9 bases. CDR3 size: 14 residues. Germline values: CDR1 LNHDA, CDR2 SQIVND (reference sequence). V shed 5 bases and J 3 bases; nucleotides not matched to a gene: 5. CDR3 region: CASSPGQGGYEQYF. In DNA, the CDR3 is TGTGCCAGTAGTCCGGGACAGGGCGGCTACGAGCAGTACTTC.

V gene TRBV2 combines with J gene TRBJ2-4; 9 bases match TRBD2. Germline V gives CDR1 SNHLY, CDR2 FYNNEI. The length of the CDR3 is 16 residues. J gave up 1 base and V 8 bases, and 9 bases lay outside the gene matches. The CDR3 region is CASRASGKGAKNIQYF. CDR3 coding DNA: TGTGCCAGCCGTGCTAGCGGGAAGGGGGCCAAAAACATTCAGTACTTC.

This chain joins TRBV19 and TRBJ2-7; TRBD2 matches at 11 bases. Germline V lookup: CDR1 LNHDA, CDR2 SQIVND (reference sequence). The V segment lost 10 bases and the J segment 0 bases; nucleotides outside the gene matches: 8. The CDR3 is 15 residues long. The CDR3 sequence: CATSTGTSGSYEQYF. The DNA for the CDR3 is TGTGCCACCTCGACCGGGACTAGCGGCTCCTACGAGCAGTACTTC.

The CDR3 nucleotides are TGTGCCAGCAGTGTAGGGGGACGCAATCAGCCCCAGCATTTT. Its protein product is CASSVGGRNQPQHF. The rearrangement joins TRBV6-1 to TRBJ1-5, with D perhaps matching TRBD1 (6 bases). The CDR3 sequence is 14 residues long. CDR1 and CDR2 from the germline V gene are MNHNS and SASEGT. V was pared by 4 bases and J by 2 bases, with 9 bases between.

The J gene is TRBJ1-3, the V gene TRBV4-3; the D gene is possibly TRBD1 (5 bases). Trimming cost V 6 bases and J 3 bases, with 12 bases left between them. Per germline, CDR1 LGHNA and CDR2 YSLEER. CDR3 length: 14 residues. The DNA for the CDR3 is TGCGCCAGCAGTCCAGGGAGGAGTGGAAACACCATATATTTT. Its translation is CASSPGRSGNTIYF.

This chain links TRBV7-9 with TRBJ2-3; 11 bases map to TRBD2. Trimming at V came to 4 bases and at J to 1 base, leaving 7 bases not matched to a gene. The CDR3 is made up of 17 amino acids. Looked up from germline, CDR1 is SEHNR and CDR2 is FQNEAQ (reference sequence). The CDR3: CASSYSIAGGGTDTQYF. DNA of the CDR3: TGTGCCAGCAGCTATTCCATAGCGGGAGGGGGCACAGATACGCAGTATTTT. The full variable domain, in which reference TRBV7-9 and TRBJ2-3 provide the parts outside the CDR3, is DTGVSQNPRHKITKRGQNVTFRCDPISEHNRLYWYRQTLGQGPEFLTYFQNEAQLEKSRLLSDRFSAERPKGSFSTLEIQRTEQGDSAMYLCASSYSIAGGGTDTQYFGPGTRLTVL.

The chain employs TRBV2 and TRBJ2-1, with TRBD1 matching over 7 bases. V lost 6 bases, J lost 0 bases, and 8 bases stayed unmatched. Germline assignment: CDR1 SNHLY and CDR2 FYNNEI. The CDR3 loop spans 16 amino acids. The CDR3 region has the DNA TGTGCCAGCAGAGCCGGGACAGCTAACTCCTACAATGAGCAGTTCTTC. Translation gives CASRAGTANSYNEQFF.

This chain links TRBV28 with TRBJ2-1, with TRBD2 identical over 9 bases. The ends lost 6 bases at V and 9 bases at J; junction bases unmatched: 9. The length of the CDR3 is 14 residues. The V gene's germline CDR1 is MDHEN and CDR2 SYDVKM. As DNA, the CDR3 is TGTGCCAGCAGCCGACTAGCGGAGAGGAGTGAGCAGTTCTTC. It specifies CASSRLAERSEQFF.

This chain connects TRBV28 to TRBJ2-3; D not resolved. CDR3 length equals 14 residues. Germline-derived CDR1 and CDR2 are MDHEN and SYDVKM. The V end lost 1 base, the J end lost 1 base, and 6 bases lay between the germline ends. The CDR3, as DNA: TGTGCCAGCAGTTTATATGAGGGCACAGATACGCAGTATTTT. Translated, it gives CASSLYEGTDTQYF.

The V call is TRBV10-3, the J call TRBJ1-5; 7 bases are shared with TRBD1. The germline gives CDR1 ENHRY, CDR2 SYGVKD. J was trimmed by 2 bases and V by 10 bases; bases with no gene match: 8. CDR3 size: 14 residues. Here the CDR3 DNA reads TGTGCCACCCGGACAGGATATGGCAATCAGCCCCAGCATTTT. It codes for CATRTGYGNQPQHF.

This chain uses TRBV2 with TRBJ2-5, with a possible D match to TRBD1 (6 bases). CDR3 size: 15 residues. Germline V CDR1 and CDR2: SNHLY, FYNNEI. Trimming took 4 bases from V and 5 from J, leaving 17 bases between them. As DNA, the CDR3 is TGTGCCAGCAGTGTAGGACTCGTGGGGGCCGAGACCCAGTACTTC. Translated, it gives CASSVGLVGAETQYF.

The CDR3 bases are TGTGCCAGCAGCTTTAGCGGGAGTACGGGCTACGAGCAGTACTTC. Translating it yields CASSFSGSTGYEQYF. The chain has TRBV5-4 and TRBJ2-7, with 9 bases matching TRBD2. This CDR3 is built from 15 residues. Germline lookup yields CDR1 SGHNT and CDR2 YYREEE (reference sequence). The V gene end was trimmed by 2 bases and the J gene end by 3 bases; junction bases not matched to a gene: 6.